This T cell receptor (beta chain) appears in the sequencing data of a study of cytomegalovirus exposure and HLA in healthy donors. Researchers ran the PCR with 60 Vbeta and 13 Jbeta primers. Only in-frame clones appear in the TCRdb table, and some are missing; sequencing was by immunoSEQ multiplex PCR. The sample holds around 150,000 clones, 84% seen once. CDR3 size: 15 residues. CDR1 and CDR2 from the germline V gene are LNHDA and SQIVND (reference sequence). The trim removed 8 bases at V and 6 bases at J, leaving 10 bases unmatched. This clonotype originated in a man younger than 30 in good health and CMV-seronegative. Sequencing was performed on PBMCs. J is TRBJ2-3 and V is TRBV19; TRBD1 agrees at 11 bases. The CDR3, as DNA: TGTGCCAGTCTCAGCGGACAGGGGGCTGCGGATACGCAGTATTTT. The encoded protein is CASLSGQGAADTQYF.